This T cell receptor (beta chain) comes out of a study of CD8+CD57+ T cells in acquired aplastic anemia. The count of this clonotype is one. CDR1 and CDR2 (germline): ENHRY, SYGVKD. Trimming removed 6 bases from V and 1 base from J; junction bases left unmatched: 14. This CDR3 contains 18 residues. The template used for profiling TCR beta VDJ and CDR3 was genomic DNA. Each CDR3 protein is one row after TCRdb ran MiXCR on the reads. Of approximately 200,000 distinct CDR3 sequences in the sample, 54% were seen once. The origin of this receptor is a human donor in good health, serving as a control. The chain uses TRBV10-3 and TRBJ1-1; 10 positions match TRBD1. The sequencing input was sorted CD4+, CD8+, or CD8+CD57+ T cells (not recorded which) from PBMCs. DNA for the CDR3: TGTGCCATCAGCCCTTCCCCGGGACAGGGGCCAGGGAACACTGAAGCTTTCTTT. Its protein is CAISPSPGQGPGNTEAFF.